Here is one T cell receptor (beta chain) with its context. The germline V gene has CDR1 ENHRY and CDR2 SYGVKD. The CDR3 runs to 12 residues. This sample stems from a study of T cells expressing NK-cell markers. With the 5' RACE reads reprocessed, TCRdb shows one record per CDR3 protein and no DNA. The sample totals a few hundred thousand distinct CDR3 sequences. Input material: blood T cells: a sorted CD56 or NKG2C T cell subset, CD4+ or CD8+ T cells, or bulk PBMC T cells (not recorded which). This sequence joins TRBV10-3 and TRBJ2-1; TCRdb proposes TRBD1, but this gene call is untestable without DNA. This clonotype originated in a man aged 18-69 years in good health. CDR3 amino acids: CAIRRGENEQFF.